These 23 T cell receptor beta chains originate from one sample sequenced in a study of neurological immune-mediated disorders. One entry per CDR3 protein results from TCRdb running MiXCR on the 5' RACE reads. The sample contains tens of thousands of distinct CDR3 sequences, roughly 7% of which appear only once. The sequencing input was PBMCs. The receptors here all came from a woman between 40 and 55 years old in good health.

This clonotype was counted ten times or more. The rearrangement links TRBV5-6 to TRBJ1-4; D call uncertain. V lost 4 bases to trimming and J lost 4 bases, with 11 bases between them. CDR3 length: 14 residues. Germline CDR1 reads SGHDT; CDR2 reads YYEEEE. CDR3 coding DNA: TGTGCCAGCAGCGTACACCGTATTAATGAAAAACTGTTTTTT. Translation: CASSVHRINEKLFF.

This clonotype was recorded many times. V and J are TRBV7-9 and TRBJ1-2; a possible D gene is TRBD1 (6 bases). Germline lookup yields CDR1 SEHNR and CDR2 FQNEAQ (reference sequence). This CDR3 is 11 amino acids long. The V gene lost 5 bases and the J gene lost 6 bases, with 7 bases spanning the gap. CDR3 in DNA: TGTGCCAGCAGCCCAGGGGATGGCTACACCTTC. Translation gives CASSPGDGYTF.

This clonotype was seen many times. J is TRBJ2-2 and V is TRBV6-1; D call uncertain. The CDR3 is 15 residues long. Germline V CDR1 and CDR2: MNHNS, SASEGT. V gave up 7 bases and J gave up 1 base, with 13 bases separating them. CDR3 loop: CASTEPAMNTGELFF. As DNA, the CDR3 is TGTGCCAGCACCGAGCCAGCGATGAACACCGGGGAGCTGTTTTTT.

In this sample, this clonotype turned up many times. The J gene is TRBJ2-6, the V gene TRBV5-1; weak D call: TRBD2 (6 bases). With 5 bases removed from V and 0 bases from J, the gap between germline ends came to 12 bases. This CDR3 region has 16 residues. Germline V gene data show CDR1 as SGHRS and CDR2 as YFSETQ. CDR3 nucleotides: TGCGCCAGCAGATCGGGGGAATTCTCTGGGGCCAACGTCCTGACTTTC. Translation gives CASRSGEFSGANVLTF.

This clonotype was detected many times. V usage is TRBV7-9 and J usage is TRBJ1-1; TRBD1 aligns across 7 bases. In germline, CDR1 is SEHNR, CDR2 FQNEAQ (reference sequence). The CDR3 loop spans 15 amino acids. V shed 2 bases and J 1 base; nucleotides not matched to a gene: 4. DNA for the CDR3: TGTGCCAGCAGCTTAAATACAGGGGCGAACACTGAAGCTTTCTTT. Translation: CASSLNTGANTEAFF.

This clonotype was counted ten times or more. The chain employs TRBV4-1 and TRBJ2-4, with D possibly being TRBD2 (6 bases). Trimming removed 2 bases from V and 3 bases from J, with 14 bases in between. There are 16 residues in the CDR3. Germline CDR1 is MGHRA and CDR2 is YSYEKL. CDR3 amino acids: CASSQTGDLGKNIQYF. In DNA, the CDR3 is TGCGCCAGCAGCCAAACGGGAGATTTGGGCAAAAACATTCAGTACTTC.

This clonotype was picked up many times. The CDR3: CASSPGQGANYGYTF. The CDR3 bases are TGTGCCAGCAGCCCAGGACAGGGGGCTAACTATGGCTACACCTTC. This chain links TRBV7-9 with TRBJ1-2, with TRBD1 identical over 10 bases. Germline CDR1 reads SEHNR; CDR2 reads FQNEAQ (reference sequence). This CDR3 is built from 15 residues. V shed 5 bases and J 0 bases; nucleotides not matched to a gene: 3.

In regard to this clonotype: A read error may explain this, as a much larger clone is one base away. V is TRBV20-1 and J is TRBJ2-5; TRBD2 matches 11 bases. The germline V gene has CDR1 DFQATT and CDR2 SNEGSKA (reference sequence). The CDR3 runs 14 residues. The DNA for the CDR3 is TGCAGTGCCCTAGCGGGAGGCCCCGCAGAGACCAAGTACTTC. Its translation is CSALAGGPAETKYF.

This clonotype appeared many times. The chain carries TRBV27 and TRBJ2-2; D is uncertain. CDR3 length: 11 amino acids. The V end lost 3 bases, the J end lost 6 bases, and 2 bases lay between the germline ends. Germline V gives CDR1 MNHEY, CDR2 SMNVEV (reference sequence). CDR3 DNA: TGTGCCAGCAGTTTTGCCGGGGAGCTGTTTTTT. This translates into CASSFAGELFF.

As for this clonotype: Compared with germline, one end of the junction differs, possibly owing to a read error. This chain joins TRBV11-2 and TRBJ2-5; D is perhaps TRBD1 (5 bases). This CDR3 is built from 14 residues. Germline CDR1 SGHAT, CDR2 FQNNGV. The CDR3 DNA reads as TGTGCCAGCAGCTTATCCCAGGGTCAAGAGAACCAGTACTTC. Residues: CASSLSQGQENQYF.

This clonotype was observed many times. The rearrangement joins TRBV7-6 to TRBJ2-1, with D perhaps TRBD2 (5 bases). The germline V gene encodes CDR1 SGHVS and CDR2 FNYEAQ. V lost 0 bases and J 5 bases, leaving 11 bases between the germline ends. The CDR3 is 15 amino acids. CDR3 DNA: TGTGCCAGCAGCTTAGCGAGGGTCGGGAACAATGAGCAGTTCTTC. Residues: CASSLARVGNNEQFF.

This clonotype was seen many times. The chain has TRBV5-1 and TRBJ1-2; D remains ambiguous. V was cut by 2 bases and J by 4 bases, with 9 bases left in between. Germline V gives CDR1 SGHRS, CDR2 YFSETQ. The CDR3 totals 13 residues. The CDR3 bases are TGCGCCAGCAGCTTAGCGGGCCCCTATGGCTACACCTTC. Its translation is CASSLAGPYGYTF.

At least ten counts were recorded for this clonotype. This chain joins TRBV4-1 and TRBJ1-5; 9 nucleotides line up with TRBD1. CDR1 MGHRA and CDR2 YSYEKL come from the germline V gene. This CDR3 is built from 15 residues. V was pared by 3 bases and J by 6 bases, with 6 bases of the junction left unmatched. CDR3 in DNA: TGCGCCAGCAGCCACCCCGGACAGGGGAGTCAGCCCCAGCATTTT. Translation: CASSHPGQGSQPQHF.

This clonotype was counted ten times or more. V usage is TRBV7-9 and J usage is TRBJ1-1; D is possibly TRBD1 (5 bases). Looked up from germline, CDR1 is SEHNR and CDR2 is FQNEAQ (reference sequence). The V and J ends lost 5 bases and 7 bases respectively, with 14 bases between them. There are 13 residues in the CDR3. The CDR3 bases are TGTGCCAGCAGCCGGGACGAAAGGGGTGAAGCTTTCTTT. Residues: CASSRDERGEAFF.

The CDR3 is CANSGTVGTEAFF. CDR3 nucleotides: TGTGCCAACTCGGGGACTGTAGGCACTGAAGCTTTCTTT. The chain couples TRBV6-6 to TRBJ1-1; D perhaps matches TRBD1 (5 bases). Germline V CDR1 and CDR2: MNHNY, SVGAGI (reference sequence). Trimming left V 10 bases short and J 4 bases short, with 16 bases between. This CDR3 has 13 residues.

The table lists this clonotype with a few counts. The V call is TRBV24-1, the J call TRBJ2-1, with 9 bases that match TRBD2. V dropped 10 bases and J dropped 6; count of bases not matched to a gene: 12. CDR1 KGHDR and CDR2 SFDVKD come from the germline V gene. This CDR3 is built from 15 residues. CDR3 coding DNA: TGTGCCACAGCCCCCGGGACTAGCCGGACCAATGAGCAGTTCTTC. Translated, it gives CATAPGTSRTNEQFF.

This clonotype was counted at least ten times. This chain joins TRBV20-1 and TRBJ2-4; TRBD1 matches at 7 bases. The CDR3 length is 16 residues. Unmatched junction bases numbered 8, after V lost 0 bases and J lost 3 bases. Germline assignment: CDR1 DFQATT and CDR2 SNEGSKA (reference sequence). CDR3 sequence (DNA): TGCAGTGCTAGAGATGCCACAGGGGTGGGCAAAAACATTCAGTACTTC. Protein: CSARDATGVGKNIQYF.

This clonotype was seen many times. The CDR3: CASSTQPTPGVAETQYF. DNA of the CDR3: TGCGCCAGCAGCACACAGCCCACCCCAGGAGTTGCGGAGACCCAGTACTTC. The gene calls are TRBV4-1 and TRBJ2-5; D ambiguous. This CDR3 contains 17 residues. Trimming pared 5 bases from V and 5 bases from J, leaving 24 bases between. Per the germline V gene, CDR1 is MGHRA and CDR2 is YSYEKL.

This clonotype occurred many times. This chain joins TRBV5-6 and TRBJ2-7; TRBD1 aligns across 9 bases. The CDR3 is 17 amino acids. V was pared by 0 bases and J by 2 bases, with 9 bases of the junction left unmatched. Germline CDR1 reads SGHDT; CDR2 reads YYEEEE. The CDR3 loop is CASSLAVSWTGAYEQYF. The DNA of the CDR3 is TGTGCCAGCAGCTTGGCCGTATCGTGGACAGGGGCCTACGAGCAGTACTTC.

The table lists this clonotype with many counts. The chain links TRBV20-1 to TRBJ2-2, with D perhaps TRBD2 (6 bases). Germline V CDR1 and CDR2: DFQATT, SNEGSKA (reference sequence). The CDR3 extends over 14 amino acids. V was clipped by 3 bases and J by 5 bases, with 13 bases between them. DNA of the CDR3: TGCAGTGCTAGCCCCGCGGGGAGAACCGGGGAGCTGTTTTTT. It encodes CSASPAGRTGELFF.

This clonotype has a count of ten or more. The chain is built from TRBV7-8 and TRBJ2-7; perhaps TRBD2 as D (5 bases). The CDR3 is made up of 16 amino acids. Germline V CDR1 and CDR2: SGHVS, FQNEAQ. V lost 6 bases to trimming and J lost 2 bases, with 20 bases between them. CDR3: CASRTAVGDYPYEQYF. In DNA form, the CDR3 reads TGTGCCAGCAGAACTGCGGTGGGCGACTACCCCTACGAGCAGTACTTC.

This clonotype was seen ten or more times. CDR3 DNA sequence: TGTGCCAGCCCTCCGATGGGGGCGGATACGCAGTATTTT. Its protein is CASPPMGADTQYF. This sequence joins TRBV2 and TRBJ2-3, with TRBD1 as a possible D gene (6 bases). Germline CDR1 reads SNHLY; CDR2 reads FYNNEI. The CDR3 has 13 amino acids. The ends were cut back, 8 bases at V and 6 bases at J, with 15 bases in the middle. Drawing the rest from reference TRBV2 and TRBJ2-3, the complete variable domain is EPEVTQTPSHQVTQMGQEVILRCVPISNHLYFYWYRQILGQKVEFLVSFYNNEISEKSEIFDDQFSVERPDGSNFTLKIRSTKLEDSAMYFCASPPMGADTQYFGPGTRLTVL.

CDR3 bases: TGCAGTGCTATCAGCGGTGGGGCCGGTACAGATACGCAGTATTTT. Its translation: CSAISGGAGTDTQYF. The chain is built from TRBV20-1 and TRBJ2-3; D possibly uses TRBD1 or TRBD2 (5 bases each). Between the trimmed V and J ends, which lost 4 bases and 3 bases, there was a span of 17 bases. Germline V gene data show CDR1 as DFQATT and CDR2 as SNEGSKA (reference sequence). The CDR3 contains 15 residues.